Listed here are 21 T cell receptor beta chains from one sample, sequenced in a study of CD8 T cells in ankylosing spondylitis. Study-level results: Within ankylosing spondylitis blood, a TCR beta motif made up of roughly eight highly homologous variants appeared to be characteristic.

Each CDR3 protein gets one entry after TCRdb re-called the 5' RACE reads with MiXCR. The sample has 650,000 to 800,000 distinct CDR3 sequences, 15% to 20% seen once. The antigens for these receptors are not known. What was sequenced was blood, either unsorted or a sorted T cell fraction (not recorded which). These receptors originate from a male donor with ankylosing spondylitis.

This clonotype has a handful of counts. V is TRBV7-9 and J is TRBJ2-1, with TRBD1 matching over 9 bases. Germline loops: CDR1 SEHNR, CDR2 FQNEAQ (reference sequence). This CDR3 is built from 16 residues. Germline trimming cut 5 bases from V and 5 bases from J; bases unmatched to any gene: 10. The CDR3 region has the DNA TGTGCCAGCAGCCATTCCGGGACAGGGACAAACAATGAGCAGTTCTTC. Translation gives CASSHSGTGTNNEQFF.

Only one count was recorded for this clonotype. This chain connects TRBV20-1 to TRBJ1-5; 7 bases map to TRBD1. The CDR3 is made up of 13 amino acids. V lost 5 bases and J lost 6; bases outside the gene matches: 7. In germline, CDR1 is DFQATT, CDR2 SNEGSKA (reference sequence). The CDR3 loop reads CSALTGSSQPQHF. CDR3 DNA: TGCAGTGCTCTGACAGGGTCGAGTCAGCCCCAGCATTTT.

This chain uses TRBV18 with TRBJ2-2, with a tentative D call TRBD1 (5 bases). The CDR3 loop spans 16 amino acids. The germline CDR1 and CDR2 sequences are KGHSH and LQKENI. Trimming stripped 0 bases from V and 4 bases from J, with 12 bases between. The chain's CDR3 is CASSPPNRKGTGELFF. Written as DNA, the CDR3 is TGTGCCAGCTCACCACCGAACAGGAAGGGCACCGGGGAGCTGTTTTTT.

There are a few counts of this clonotype. The rearrangement joins TRBV7-8 to TRBJ2-7, with 9 positions matching TRBD1. The CDR3 runs to 15 residues. Germline loops: CDR1 SGHVS, CDR2 FQNEAQ. The ends lost 6 bases at V and 5 bases at J; junction bases unmatched: 11. The CDR3 here is CASSKRTGAGDEQYF. The CDR3 DNA sequence: TGTGCCAGCAGTAAAAGGACAGGGGCCGGCGACGAGCAGTACTTC. The complete variable domain, with remaining parts taken from reference TRBV7-8 and TRBJ2-7, reads GAGVSQSPRYKVAKRGQDVALRCDPISGHVSLFWYQQALGQGPEFLTYFQNEAQLDKSGLPSDRFFAERPEGSVSTLKIQRTQQEDSAVYLCASSKRTGAGDEQYFGPGTRLTVT.

The chain links TRBV6-1 to TRBJ1-1, with 7 bases that match TRBD1. Germline-derived CDR1 and CDR2 are MNHNS and SASEGT. This CDR3 comprises 14 residues. The trim removed 7 bases at V and 6 bases at J, leaving 11 bases unmatched. In DNA form, the CDR3 reads TGTGCCAGCACCCCACAGGGGCCCCGCGCTGAAGCTTTCTTT. It yields the protein CASTPQGPRAEAFF.

The genes are TRBV20-1 and TRBJ2-1, with TRBD2 matching 9 bases. From germline, CDR1 is DFQATT and CDR2 SNEGSKA (reference sequence). The CDR3 is made up of 15 amino acids. This CDR3 is CSAYSPGLAGHEQFF. DNA for the CDR3: TGCAGCGCCTATTCACCGGGACTAGCTGGCCATGAGCAGTTCTTC.

The chain joins TRBV7-2 to TRBJ2-1; TRBD2 matches at 12 bases. The trim removed 4 bases at V and 2 bases at J, leaving 6 bases unmatched. Germline V gene sequence: CDR1 SGHTA, CDR2 FQGNSA. This CDR3 has 17 residues. The CDR3 DNA reads as TGTGCCAGCAGCTATCGCAGGACTAGCGGGACCTACAATGAGCAGTTCTTC. It codes for CASSYRRTSGTYNEQFF.

The rearrangement links TRBV20-1 to TRBJ2-3; 10 bases are shared with TRBD1. Germline CDR1 DFQATT, CDR2 SNEGSKA (reference sequence). This CDR3 is 16 amino acids long. J was trimmed by 2 bases and V by 4 bases; bases with no gene match: 9. In DNA, the CDR3 is TGCAGTGCTACCAGGGAGGGACAGGGGAACACAGATACGCAGTATTTT. It is translated as CSATREGQGNTDTQYF.

This clonotype has just a few counts. This sequence joins TRBV12-3 or TRBV12-4 and TRBJ1-3, with unresolved D. The CDR3 sequence is 13 residues long. Trimming cost V 6 bases and J 11 bases, with 17 bases left between them. The chain's CDR3 is CASRRTWDDPIYF. The CDR3 nucleotides read TGTGCCAGCAGGAGGACGTGGGATGATCCCATATATTTT.

The chain recombines TRBV27 with TRBJ1-5; D is ambiguous. The CDR3 length is 14 residues. The germline V and J ends were trimmed by 8 bases and 5 bases, with 16 bases remaining between them. Germline V lookup: CDR1 MNHEY, CDR2 SMNVEV (reference sequence). For the CDR3, the DNA is TGTGCCAGCGGCCCGATCGGAGGATATCAGCCCCAGCATTTT. This codes for CASGPIGGYQPQHF.

This clonotype has more than one count but fewer than ten. V and J are TRBV11-1 and TRBJ2-5; no clear D. The CDR3 totals 15 residues. Germline CDR1 and CDR2: SGHAT and FQDESV (reference sequence). V lost 0 bases and J 4 bases, leaving 12 bases between the germline ends. The CDR3 sequence is CASSLALDVGETQYF. The CDR3 DNA reads TGTGCCAGCAGCTTAGCGTTGGACGTGGGAGAGACCCAGTACTTC.

The V gene is TRBV28, the J gene TRBJ2-3; 7 nucleotides match TRBD2. The CDR3 length is 16 residues. The junction had 6 bases not matched to a gene; V was cut back by 3 bases and J by 0 bases. Germline V CDR1 and CDR2: MDHEN, SYDVKM. CDR3 protein: CASSFGGSQSTDTQYF. Written as DNA, the CDR3 is TGTGCCAGCAGTTTCGGGGGGAGCCAAAGCACAGATACGCAGTATTTT.

In its sample, this clonotype was seen many times. The V and J genes are TRBV27 and TRBJ2-2; D perhaps matches TRBD2 (6 bases). CDR1 and CDR2 (germline): MNHEY, SMNVEV (reference sequence). CDR3 size: 15 residues. Trimming took 6 bases from V and 6 from J, leaving 17 bases between them. CDR3 in amino acids: CASRGREEVPGELFF. The CDR3 DNA is TGTGCCAGCAGGGGTAGGGAGGAGGTCCCCGGGGAGCTGTTTTTT.

This clonotype appeared a few times. This sequence joins TRBV27 and TRBJ2-1; TRBD2 agrees at 7 bases. J gave up 7 bases and V 7 bases, and 7 bases lay outside the gene matches. The CDR3 length is 13 residues. Germline V gives CDR1 MNHEY, CDR2 SMNVEV (reference sequence). CDR3 DNA: TGTGCCAGCAATCAGCCGGGGGGTAATGAGCAGTTCTTC. Amino acid sequence: CASNQPGGNEQFF.

Only a few counts were recorded for this clonotype. This chain connects TRBV7-8 to TRBJ2-7; D call uncertain. The CDR3 loop spans 14 amino acids. The V gene lost 4 bases and the J gene lost 0 bases, with 10 bases spanning the gap. Looked up from germline, CDR1 is SGHVS and CDR2 is FQNEAQ. This CDR3 reads CASSYLLSSYEQYF. The CDR3, as DNA: TGTGCCAGCAGCTACCTACTTAGCTCCTACGAGCAGTACTTC.

This clonotype was seen only a few times. The J gene is TRBJ2-1, the V gene TRBV20-1; TRBD2 might be the D (5 bases). Trimming shortened V by 1 base and J by 7 bases, and 17 bases separated the two germline ends. The CDR3 contains 15 residues. Germline CDR1 and CDR2: DFQATT and SNEGSKA (reference sequence). CDR3 sequence: CSARGTAGAANEQFF. The CDR3 region has the DNA TGCAGTGCTAGAGGTACCGCAGGAGCGGCGAATGAGCAGTTCTTC.

The V call is TRBV12-3 or TRBV12-4, the J call TRBJ2-1; 7 positions agree with TRBD1. The CDR3 has 16 amino acids. Trimming cost V 5 bases and J 4 bases; bases outside gene matches: 11. CDR3 amino acids: CASSHSSGQLYNEQFF. The CDR3 nucleotides are TGTGCCAGCAGTCACTCTTCGGGACAGCTTTACAATGAGCAGTTCTTC.

This clonotype has a handful of counts. V usage is TRBV29-1 and J usage is TRBJ2-5; no clear D. Germline values: CDR1 SQVTM, CDR2 ANQGSEA. V dropped 0 bases and J dropped 1 base, with 9 bases sitting between them. The CDR3 runs 14 residues. CDR3 DNA sequence: TGCAGCGTTGAAGATTGGGCCCCCCAAGAGACCCAGTACTTC. Translating it yields CSVEDWAPQETQYF.

In its sample, this clonotype was seen a few times. This chain connects TRBV28 to TRBJ1-4, with a possible D match to TRBD1 (5 bases). Between the trimmed V and J ends, which lost 4 bases and 3 bases, there was a span of 12 bases. CDR1 is MDHEN, CDR2 SYDVKM, per germline. The CDR3 totals 15 residues. The CDR3 sequence is CASSYTGGPNEKLFF. As DNA, the CDR3 is TGTGCCAGCAGTTACACAGGAGGACCTAATGAAAAACTGTTTTTT.

The chain recombines TRBV27 with TRBJ2-2; D gene uncertain. The germline gives CDR1 MNHEY, CDR2 SMNVEV (reference sequence). The CDR3 is 13 residues long. With 1 base removed from V and 6 bases from J, the gap between germline ends came to 6 bases. The CDR3 bases are TGTGCCAGCAGTTTATTCTATGCCGGGGAGCTGTTTTTT. Amino acids: CASSLFYAGELFF.

This chain connects TRBV5-1 to TRBJ1-1; D gene uncertain. The germline CDR1 and CDR2 sequences are SGHRS and YFSETQ. The V and J ends lost 1 base and 0 bases respectively, with 10 bases between them. This CDR3 is 15 amino acids long. CDR3 sequence (DNA): TGCGCCAGCAGCTTGACGGACCTACTGAACACTGAAGCTTTCTTT. Translating it yields CASSLTDLLNTEAFF.